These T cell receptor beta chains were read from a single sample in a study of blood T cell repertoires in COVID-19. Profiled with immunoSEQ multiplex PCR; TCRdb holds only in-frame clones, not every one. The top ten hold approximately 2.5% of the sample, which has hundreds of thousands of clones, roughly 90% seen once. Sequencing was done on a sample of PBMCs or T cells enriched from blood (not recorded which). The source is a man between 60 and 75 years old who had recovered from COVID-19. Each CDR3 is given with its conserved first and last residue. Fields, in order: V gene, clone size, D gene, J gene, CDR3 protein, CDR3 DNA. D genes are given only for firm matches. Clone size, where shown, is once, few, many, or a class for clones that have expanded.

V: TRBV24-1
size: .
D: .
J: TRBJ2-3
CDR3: CATSEAGGQGTDTQYF
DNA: TGTGCCACCAGTGAGGCCGGGGGGCAAGGTACAGATACGCAGTATTTT

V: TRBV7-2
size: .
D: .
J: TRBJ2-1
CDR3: CASSYGAGTYNEQFF
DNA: TGTGCCAGCAGCTACGGGGCGGGGACCTACAATGAGCAGTTCTTC

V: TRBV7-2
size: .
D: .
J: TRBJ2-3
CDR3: CASSSTARDTQYF
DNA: TGTGCCAGCAGCTCGACAGCCAGAGATACGCAGTATTTT

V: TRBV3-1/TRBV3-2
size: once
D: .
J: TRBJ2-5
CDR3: CASSTQVPRETQYF
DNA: TGTGCCAGCAGCACCCAGGTCCCCAGAGAGACCCAGTACTTC

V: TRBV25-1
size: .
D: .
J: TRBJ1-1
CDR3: CASSEWGEATEAFF
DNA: TGTGCCAGCAGTGAATGGGGGGAGGCCACTGAAGCTTTCTTT

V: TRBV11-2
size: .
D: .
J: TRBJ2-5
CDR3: CASSSRETQYF
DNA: TGTGCCAGCAGCTCGAGAGAGACCCAGTACTTC

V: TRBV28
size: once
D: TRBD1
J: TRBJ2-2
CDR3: CASSPSPGQKNTGELFF
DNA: TGTGCCAGCAGTCCTAGCCCGGGACAGAAGAACACCGGGGAGCTGTTTTTT

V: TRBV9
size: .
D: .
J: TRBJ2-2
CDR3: CASSPQGRNTGELFF
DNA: TGTGCCAGCAGCCCTCAGGGGCGGAACACCGGGGAGCTGTTTTTT

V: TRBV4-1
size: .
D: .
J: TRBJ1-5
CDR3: CASSQQGKDQPQHF
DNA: TGCGCCAGCAGCCAACAGGGTAAAGATCAGCCCCAGCATTTT

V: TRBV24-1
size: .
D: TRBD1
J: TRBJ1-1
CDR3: CATSDPGQDTEAFF
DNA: TGTGCCACCAGTGACCCTGGACAGGACACTGAAGCTTTCTTT

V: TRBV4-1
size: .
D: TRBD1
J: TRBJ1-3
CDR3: CASSQDPGQGANSGNTIYF
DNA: TGCGCCAGCAGCCAAGACCCGGGACAGGGGGCGAATTCTGGAAACACCATATATTTT

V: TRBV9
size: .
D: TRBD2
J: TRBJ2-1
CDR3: CASSAGTSGDNEQFF
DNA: TGTGCCAGCAGTGCCGGGACTAGCGGCGACAATGAGCAGTTCTTC

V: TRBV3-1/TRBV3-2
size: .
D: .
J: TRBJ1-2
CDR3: CASSQEGSYGYTF
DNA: TGTGCCAGCAGCCAAGAGGGGAGCTATGGCTACACCTTC

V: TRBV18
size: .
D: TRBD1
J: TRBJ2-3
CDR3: CASSPTDRVPDTQYF
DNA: TGTGCCAGCTCACCTACCGACAGGGTCCCCGATACGCAGTATTTT

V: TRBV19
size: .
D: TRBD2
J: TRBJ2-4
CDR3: CASSPSGSYIQYF
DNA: TGTGCCAGCTCACCAAGCGGGAGCTACATTCAGTACTTC

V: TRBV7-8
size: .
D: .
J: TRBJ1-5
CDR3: CASSRKPDNNQPQHF
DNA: TGTGCCAGCAGCCGCAAGCCGGACAACAATCAGCCCCAGCATTTT

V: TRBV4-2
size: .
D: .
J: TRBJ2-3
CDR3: CASSQDLYSDYTDTQYF
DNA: TGTGCCAGCAGCCAAGATCTTTATAGCGACTACACAGATACGCAGTATTTT

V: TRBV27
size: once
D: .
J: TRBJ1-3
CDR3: CASRPTTGNRGNTIYF
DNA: TGTGCCAGCAGACCTACGACGGGGAACCGCGGAAACACCATATATTTT

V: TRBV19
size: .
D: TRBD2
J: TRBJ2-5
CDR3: CASSTPSGGSQETQYF
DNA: TGTGCCAGTAGTACCCCTAGCGGGGGGTCCCAAGAGACCCAGTACTTC

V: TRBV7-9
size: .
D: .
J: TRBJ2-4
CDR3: CASSLVAGGPKNIQYF
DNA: TGTGCCAGCAGCTTAGTGGCGGGTGGGCCCAAAAACATTCAGTACTTC

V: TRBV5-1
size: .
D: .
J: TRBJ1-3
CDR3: CASSPRDSTSGNTIYF
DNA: TGCGCCAGCAGCCCAAGAGACAGTACCTCTGGAAACACCATATATTTT

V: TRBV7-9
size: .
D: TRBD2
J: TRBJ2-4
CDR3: CASSHSGRGNIQYF
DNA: TGTGCCAGCAGCCATAGCGGGAGAGGAAACATTCAGTACTTC

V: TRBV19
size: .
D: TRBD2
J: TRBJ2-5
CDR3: CASSATRTSGQETQYF
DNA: TGTGCCAGTAGCGCAACCAGGACTAGCGGCCAAGAGACCCAGTACTTC

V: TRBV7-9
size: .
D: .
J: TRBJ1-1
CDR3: CASSKTLQNIMNTEAFF
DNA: TGTGCCAGCAGCAAAACCCTACAGAATATCATGAACACTGAAGCTTTCTTT

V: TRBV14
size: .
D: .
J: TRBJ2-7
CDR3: CASSQLADEQYF
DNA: TGTGCCAGCAGCCAACTGGCGGACGAGCAGTACTTC

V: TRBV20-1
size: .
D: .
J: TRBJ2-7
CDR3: CSASGVADYEQYF
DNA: TGCAGTGCTAGTGGGGTAGCGGACTACGAGCAGTACTTC

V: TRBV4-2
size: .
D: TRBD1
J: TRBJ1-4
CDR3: CASTLQGAAEKLFF
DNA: TGTGCCAGCACCCTACAGGGGGCTGCGGAAAAACTGTTTTTT

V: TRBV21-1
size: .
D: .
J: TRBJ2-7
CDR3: CASSVGSMSSYEQYF
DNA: TGTGCCAGCAGCGTCGGGAGCATGAGCTCCTACGAGCAGTACTTC

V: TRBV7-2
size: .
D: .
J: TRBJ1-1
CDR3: CASSLRGNTEAFF
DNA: TGTGCCAGCAGCCTCAGGGGGAACACTGAAGCTTTCTTT

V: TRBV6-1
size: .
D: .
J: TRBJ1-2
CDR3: CASSVARGKNGYTF
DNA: TGTGCCAGCAGTGTAGCCAGGGGAAAGAATGGCTACACCTTC

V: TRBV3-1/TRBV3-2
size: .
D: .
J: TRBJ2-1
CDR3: CASSTTGSYNEQFF
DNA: TGTGCCAGCTCAACTACGGGGTCCTACAATGAGCAGTTCTTC

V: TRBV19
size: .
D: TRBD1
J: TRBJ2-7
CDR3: CASNPWTGSGEQYF
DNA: TGTGCCAGTAACCCTTGGACAGGGTCTGGCGAGCAGTACTTC

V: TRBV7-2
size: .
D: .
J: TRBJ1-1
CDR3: CASSLITGSEAFF
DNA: TGTGCCAGCAGCTTAATCACCGGGTCTGAAGCTTTCTTT

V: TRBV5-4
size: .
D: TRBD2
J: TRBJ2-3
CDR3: CASSLASGVVDTQYF
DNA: TGTGCCAGCAGCTTGGCTAGCGGAGTAGTAGATACGCAGTATTTT

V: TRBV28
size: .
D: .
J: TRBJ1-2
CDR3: CASSAGPGDGYTF
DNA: TGTGCCAGCAGTGCCGGCCCAGGGGATGGCTACACCTTC

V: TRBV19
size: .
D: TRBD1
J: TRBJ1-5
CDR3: CASTDWVGQAQHF
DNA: TGTGCCAGTACCGACTGGGTCGGACAGGCCCAGCATTTT

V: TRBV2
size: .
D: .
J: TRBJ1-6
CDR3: CASSENPPGSPLHF
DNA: TGTGCCAGCAGTGAAAACCCTCCCGGGTCACCCCTCCACTTT